The 29 T cell receptor beta chains below were found in one sample sequenced in a study of cytomegalovirus exposure and HLA in healthy donors. Primers for the PCR totalled 60 Vbeta and 13 Jbeta. Clones were sequenced by immunoSEQ multiplex PCR, and TCRdb holds only the in-frame ones, with some missing. This table holds under 150,000 clones, roughly 83% found once. The specimen sequenced was PBMCs. These receptors were collected from a girl aged 2-10 years in good health and CMV-seronegative.

The CDR3 DNA sequence: TGTGCCAGCAGCTACGGAGAATTTTCCTACGAGCAGTACTTC. Its translation is CASSYGEFSYEQYF. This chain connects TRBV14 to TRBJ2-7; no clear D. Trimming cost V 5 bases and J 1 base, with 12 bases left between them. CDR3 length: 14 residues. The germline CDR1 and CDR2 sequences are SGHDN and FVKESK.

V is TRBV6-5 and J is TRBJ1-4, with a tentative D call TRBD1 (5 bases). V lost 6 bases, J lost 7 bases, and 12 bases lay in between. CDR3 length: 13 amino acids. The germline gives CDR1 MNHEY, CDR2 SVGAGI. This CDR3 is CASSRFTGEKLFF. The CDR3 DNA is TGTGCCAGCAGCCGGTTTACAGGTGAAAAACTGTTTTTT.

This chain links TRBV28 with TRBJ2-7; D perhaps matches TRBD1 (6 bases). Germline CDR1 MDHEN, CDR2 SYDVKM. The ends were cut back, 7 bases at V and 2 bases at J, with 9 bases in the middle. This CDR3 region has 12 residues. CDR3 in DNA: TGTGCCAGCACACAGGGCGCCTACGAGCAGTACTTC. It yields the protein CASTQGAYEQYF.

This clone occurred once. V gene TRBV28 combines with J gene TRBJ2-1; weak D call: TRBD2 (6 bases). CDR3 length equals 15 residues. CDR1 is MDHEN and CDR2 is SYDVKM in the germline V gene. Trimming removed 2 bases at V and 3 bases at J, with 11 bases between. CDR3 region: CASSLVGGVYNEQFF. In nucleotides, the CDR3 is TGTGCCAGCAGTTTAGTCGGGGGAGTCTACAATGAGCAGTTCTTC.

The genes are TRBV18 and TRBJ1-4; 8 bases are shared with TRBD1. This CDR3 has 12 residues. Germline values: CDR1 KGHSH, CDR2 LQKENI. Losses at the gene ends were 6 bases for V and 12 bases for J; bases not matched to a gene: 6. CDR3 nucleotide sequence: TGTGCCAGCTCCCAGGACAGGGTGGAACTGTTTTTT. This sequence encodes CASSQDRVELFF.

V usage is TRBV7-2 and J usage is TRBJ1-5; perhaps TRBD1 as D (6 bases). The V end was cut by 1 base, the J end by 2 bases, with 6 bases between. The CDR3 has 14 amino acids. The germline CDR1 and CDR2 sequences are SGHTA and FQGNSA. CDR3 sequence: CASSLDRGNQPQHF. CDR3 sequence (DNA): TGTGCCAGCAGCTTAGACAGGGGCAATCAGCCCCAGCATTTT.

The chain combines TRBV7-6 with TRBJ2-7, with a weak D call TRBD2 (5 bases). Germline CDR1 reads SGHVS; CDR2 reads FNYEAQ. Trimming removed 5 bases at V and 12 bases at J, with 17 bases between. There are 12 residues in the CDR3. Here the CDR3 DNA reads TGTGCCAGCAGCCCCGGTGGGCGGGCTCTGTACTTC. It translates to CASSPGGRALYF.

The chain recombines TRBV12-5 with TRBJ2-3; 12 bases align to TRBD1. The CDR3 is made up of 16 amino acids. Germline lookup yields CDR1 LGHNT and CDR2 FRNRAP. V was clipped by 4 bases and J by 2 bases; unmatched bases: 4. The CDR3 spells CASGWGQGANTDTQYF. CDR3 nucleotide sequence: TGTGCTAGTGGTTGGGGACAGGGGGCCAACACAGATACGCAGTATTTT.

The chain recombines TRBV11-3 with TRBJ2-7; D is ambiguous. The CDR3 extends over 13 amino acids. CDR1 and CDR2 (germline): SGHNT, YENEEA. The ends were cut back, 3 bases at V and 3 bases at J, with 9 bases in the middle. CDR3 in DNA: TGTGCCAGCAGCTTCCCAGTCCACTACGAGCAGTACTTC. This translates into CASSFPVHYEQYF.

The V and J genes are TRBV11-2 and TRBJ1-1; D not certain. V was shortened by 0 bases and J by 11 bases, with 13 bases between the two germline ends. The CDR3 has 13 residues. Per the germline V gene, CDR1 is SGHAT and CDR2 is FQNNGV. For the CDR3, the DNA is TGTGCCAGCAGCTTAGATCTCGAGACGGGGGCTTTCTTT. This translates into CASSLDLETGAFF.

This clone was detected only once. V usage is TRBV30 and J usage is TRBJ1-1, with no clear D. The CDR3 runs to 12 residues. Deletions cut 1 base from V and 1 base from J, with 4 bases between. Germline V gene data show CDR1 as GTSNPN and CDR2 as SVGIG (reference sequence). The CDR3 DNA reads TGTGCCTGGAGTGCAGGGAACACTGAAGCTTTCTTT. This sequence encodes CAWSAGNTEAFF.

This rearrangement joins TRBV28 to TRBJ2-5; TRBD2 agrees at 12 bases. The germline V gene encodes CDR1 MDHEN and CDR2 SYDVKM. V was pared by 2 bases and J by 2 bases, with 3 bases of the junction left unmatched. The CDR3 consists of 16 residues. Here the CDR3 DNA reads TGTGCCAGCAGTTTACCAGGACTAGCGGGGCAAGAGACCCAGTACTTC. This translates into CASSLPGLAGQETQYF.

The genes are TRBV2 and TRBJ2-3; TRBD2 matches 7 bases. V lost 1 base, J lost 2 bases, and 6 bases stayed unmatched. The CDR3 runs 16 residues. The germline gives CDR1 SNHLY, CDR2 FYNNEI. CDR3 in DNA: TGTGCCAGCAGTGAAGGGGGGGGTTTACTCACAGATACGCAGTATTTT. Translating it yields CASSEGGGLLTDTQYF.

This chain joins TRBV29-1 and TRBJ1-1; no clear D gene. CDR1 and CDR2 (germline): SQVTM, ANQGSEA. V gave up 7 bases and J gave up 4 bases, with 13 bases separating them. This CDR3 is 12 amino acids long. CDR3 region: CSALQDLTEAFF. The CDR3 DNA reads as TGCAGCGCCTTACAAGATCTCACTGAAGCTTTCTTT.

The chain recombines TRBV2 with TRBJ2-1, with 7 bases aligning to TRBD2. Trimming took 1 base from V and 1 from J; bases not matched to a gene: 7. The CDR3 length is 17 residues. CDR1 is SNHLY, CDR2 FYNNEI, per germline. CDR3 sequence (DNA): TGTGCCAGCAGTGAAGGGGAAGCGGGAAGATCCTACAATGAGCAGTTCTTC. It translates to CASSEGEAGRSYNEQFF.

V usage is TRBV4-1 and J usage is TRBJ2-5; the match to TRBD2 covers 9 bases. CDR1 is MGHRA, CDR2 YSYEKL, per germline. CDR3 length: 18 residues. The V gene end was trimmed by 0 bases and the J gene end by 0 bases; junction bases not matched to a gene: 8. The CDR3 sequence: CASSQDWGSGGHQETQYF. CDR3 bases: TGCGCCAGCAGCCAAGATTGGGGTAGCGGGGGCCACCAAGAGACCCAGTACTTC.

The sample holds a few counts of this clone. The gene calls are TRBV27 and TRBJ1-1; the D gene is possibly TRBD1 (5 bases). This CDR3 is built from 13 residues. The V gene lost 5 bases and the J gene lost 9 bases, with 16 bases spanning the gap. In germline, CDR1 is MNHEY, CDR2 SMNVEV (reference sequence). The CDR3 here is CASSNQEGVQAFF. The CDR3 coding sequence is TGTGCCAGCAGTAACCAGGAAGGGGTGCAAGCTTTCTTT.

J is TRBJ2-5 and V is TRBV7-2; 8 bases align to TRBD1. CDR3 length: 14 amino acids. The junction had 5 bases not matched to a gene; V was cut back by 6 bases and J by 2 bases. Germline V gene lookup returns CDR1 SGHTA and CDR2 FQGNSA. Here the CDR3 DNA reads TGTGCCAGCAGTCAAGGACAGGGACAAGAGACCCAGTACTTC. Its protein is CASSQGQGQETQYF. Together with reference TRBV7-2 and TRBJ2-5, the CDR3 gives the full variable domain: GAGVSQSPSNKVTEKGKDVELRCDPISGHTALYWYRQSLGQGLEFLIYFQGNSAPDKSGLPSDRFSAERTGGSVSTLTIQRTQQEDSAVYLCASSQGQGQETQYFGPGTRLLVL.

The chain is built from TRBV10-1 and TRBJ2-1; D gene ambiguous. In germline, CDR1 is WNHNN, CDR2 SYGVQD (reference sequence). This CDR3 contains 13 residues. The ends were cut back, 0 bases at V and 8 bases at J, with 8 bases in the middle. CDR3 sequence reads: CASSESFIDEQFF. As DNA, the CDR3 is TGCGCCAGCAGTGAGTCATTTATCGATGAGCAGTTCTTC.

This clone was observed once. The genes are TRBV7-9 and TRBJ2-4; 9 bases match TRBD1. This CDR3 spans 15 amino acids. V lost 1 base and J lost 8; bases outside the gene matches: 6. CDR1 and CDR2 from the germline V gene are SEHNR and FQNEAQ (reference sequence). DNA for the CDR3: TGTGCCAGCAGCTTAGATCCCGACAGGGGGGACATTCAGTACTTC. The encoded protein is CASSLDPDRGDIQYF.

The chain employs TRBV6-5 and TRBJ1-6; 10 bases line up with TRBD1. The CDR3 is made up of 15 amino acids. The germline V gene has CDR1 MNHEY and CDR2 SVGAGI. With V trimmed by 3 bases and J by 10 bases, 6 bases remained unmatched. The CDR3 loop reads CASSYGTGVNSPLHF. Written as DNA, the CDR3 is TGTGCCAGCAGTTATGGGACAGGGGTTAACTCACCCCTCCACTTT.

This clone has a handful of counts. The chain uses TRBV6-6 and TRBJ2-2; 7 bases align to TRBD2. The V gene end was trimmed by 7 bases and the J gene end by 0 bases; junction bases not matched to a gene: 2. This CDR3 is 14 amino acids long. The germline CDR1 and CDR2 sequences are MNHNY and SVGAGI (reference sequence). The CDR3 DNA follows: TGTGCCAGCACCCTAGCGGCGAACACCGGGGAGCTGTTTTTT. Translating it yields CASTLAANTGELFF.

The genes are TRBV6-5 and TRBJ1-6; no reliable D call. The V gene lost 0 bases and the J gene lost 6 bases, with 12 bases spanning the gap. Looked up from germline, CDR1 is MNHEY and CDR2 is SVGAGI. The CDR3 totals 16 residues. CDR3 protein: CASSYSRVGVNSPLHF. The CDR3, as DNA: TGTGCCAGCAGTTACTCCCGGGTCGGGGTTAATTCACCCCTCCACTTT.

This clone was observed a single time. The rearrangement uses TRBV5-5 and TRBJ1-4; TRBD1 matches at 7 bases. The V gene end was trimmed by 5 bases and the J gene end by 0 bases; junction bases not matched to a gene: 10. The CDR3 is made up of 17 amino acids. Per the germline V gene, CDR1 is SGHKS and CDR2 is YYEKEE (reference sequence). CDR3 DNA: TGTGCCAGCAGACAAGGGGGCGCCGGGCCAACTAATGAAAAACTGTTTTTT. It is translated as CASRQGGAGPTNEKLFF.

The chain has TRBV6-5 and TRBJ1-2, with a tentative D call TRBD1 (5 bases). Per the germline V gene, CDR1 is MNHEY and CDR2 is SVGAGI. The V end was cut by 5 bases, the J end by 5 bases, with 15 bases between. The CDR3 has 14 residues. As DNA, the CDR3 is TGTGCCAGCAGTCCAAAGACAGCTCCGTATGGCTACACCTTC. This codes for CASSPKTAPYGYTF.

This clone was picked up a small number of times. The chain has TRBV30 and TRBJ2-7; a possible D gene is TRBD1 (6 bases). The V end lost 0 bases, the J end lost 6 bases, and 12 bases lay between the germline ends. The CDR3 loop spans 13 amino acids. Germline V lookup: CDR1 GTSNPN, CDR2 SVGIG (reference sequence). The CDR3 sequence is CAWSVRGGGEQYF. DNA of the CDR3: TGTGCCTGGAGTGTACGTGGGGGCGGCGAGCAGTACTTC.

This sequence joins TRBV5-4 and TRBJ2-5, with 7 bases that match TRBD2. CDR1 and CDR2 (germline): SGHNT, YYREEE (reference sequence). CDR3 size: 14 residues. Trimming cost V 4 bases and J 7 bases; bases outside gene matches: 10. The CDR3 bases are TGTGCCAGCAGCGCTAGGCTAGCGGAGGGGACCCAGTACTTC. Translating gives CASSARLAEGTQYF.

The rearrangement joins TRBV5-4 to TRBJ2-2; 8 bases agree with TRBD1. Unmatched junction bases numbered 5, after V lost 0 bases and J lost 4 bases. This CDR3 has 16 amino acids. The germline V gene encodes CDR1 SGHNT and CDR2 YYREEE (reference sequence). This chain's CDR3 is CASSLVWTGSTGELFF. The DNA for the CDR3 is TGTGCCAGCAGCTTGGTCTGGACAGGGTCCACCGGGGAGCTGTTTTTT.

The rearrangement links TRBV4-1 to TRBJ1-4; D gene ambiguous. The V end was cut by 0 bases, the J end by 8 bases, with 13 bases between. Germline CDR1 and CDR2: MGHRA and YSYEKL. The CDR3 extends over 15 amino acids. The CDR3 sequence: CASSQDSPSREKLFF. The CDR3 DNA reads as TGCGCCAGCAGCCAAGATTCCCCTTCTCGGGAAAAACTGTTTTTT.